A selection of T cell receptor beta chains follows, all from one sample in a study of CD8 T cells in ankylosing spondylitis. MiXCR, applied by TCRdb to the 5' RACE reads, yields one record per CDR3 protein. Here the sample spans roughly 240,000 distinct CDR3 sequences, 7.5% to 9.5% being singletons. The material sequenced was blood, either unsorted or a sorted T cell fraction (not recorded which). Source of these receptors: a female donor with ankylosing spondylitis or in good health (not recorded which). Each CDR3 is given with its conserved first and last residue. The D gene is left open where the match is weak. Clone size is stated in some rows and not others, as once, few, many or a class when expanded.

D gene	V gene	J gene	CDR3 length	clone size	CDR3 DNA	CDR3 protein
-	TRBV6-1	TRBJ1-1	14	-	TGTGTCAGCAGCACAGATCAGATAAACACTGAAGCTTTCTTT	CVSSTDQINTEAFF
-	TRBV28	TRBJ1-4	16	many	TGTGCCAGCAGGGGCGAGGGGAGTGCAACTAATGAAAAACTGTTTTTT	CASRGEGSATNEKLFF
-	TRBV30	TRBJ1-5	14	many	TGTGCCTGGCAGGCCCTGGGAGGGAATCAGCCCCAGCATTTT	CAWQALGGNQPQHF
-	TRBV20-1	TRBJ2-7	13	many	TGCAGTGCTACCCTAACAGGCCCCTACGAGCAGTACTTC	CSATLTGPYEQYF
-	TRBV20-1	TRBJ2-3	16	many	TGCAGTGCTAGAAACCCTGTTGGGTCGAAAACAGATACGCAGTATTTT	CSARNPVGSKTDTQYF
-	TRBV20-1	TRBJ2-2	8	many	TGCAGTGACCCCGAGCTGTTTTTT	CSDPELFF
-	TRBV4-3	TRBJ2-7	15	many	TGCGCCAGCAGCCAAGCCCGGGACTCCTACTACGAGCAGTACTTC	CASSQARDSYYEQYF
TRBD1	TRBV10-3	TRBJ2-5	13	-	TGTGCCATCAGGGACAGGGGGCGAGAGACCCAGTACTTC	CAIRDRGRETQYF
-	TRBV20-1	TRBJ1-6	11	many	TGCAGTGCTAGTACCGTAAACTCCCTCCACTTT	CSASTVNSLHF
TRBD2	TRBV7-2	TRBJ2-3	16	many	TGTGCCAGCAGCTTACAGCTAGCGGGCGGCACAGATACGCAGTATTTT	CASSLQLAGGTDTQYF
-	TRBV5-1	TRBJ2-5	14	many	TGCGCCAGCAGCCCTAAGAATTCACAAGAGACCCAGTACTTC	CASSPKNSQETQYF
-	TRBV7-2	TRBJ2-7	15	many	TGTGCCAGCAGCTCCCAAACGGGACTGACATACGAGCAGTACTTC	CASSSQTGLTYEQYF
TRBD2	TRBV4-3	TRBJ2-2	17	few	TGCGCCAGCAGCCAAGGGGGGACTAGCGTTGGGTCCGGGGAGCTGTTTTTT	CASSQGGTSVGSGELFF
-	TRBV4-2	TRBJ1-2	15	-	TGTGCCAGCGGCCCCGGGATGGGAGCTAACTATGGCTACACCTTC	CASGPGMGANYGYTF
TRBD2	TRBV7-2	TRBJ2-5	16	few	TGTGCCAGCAGCTCACAACGACTAGCGGGAAAAGAGACCCAGTACTTC	CASSSQRLAGKETQYF
-	TRBV12-3/TRBV12-4	TRBJ1-1	13	many	TGTGCCAGCGGCGACAGATTGAACACTGAAGCTTTCTTT	CASGDRLNTEAFF
-	TRBV7-7	TRBJ2-2	15	many	TGTGCCAGCAGCTCTGGGGGCAGCTTCACCGGGGAGCTGTTTTTT	CASSSGGSFTGELFF
TRBD2	TRBV29-1	TRBJ2-5	16	many	TGCAGCGTTGAAGATCGTGGGAGGGGATTCCAAGAGACCCAGTACTTC	CSVEDRGRGFQETQYF
-	TRBV28	TRBJ2-7	14	many	TGTGCCAGCAGGACTGGGGGGCAGGGTCACGAGCAGTACTTC	CASRTGGQGHEQYF
-	TRBV7-9	TRBJ2-1	15	many	TGTGCCAGCAGCTCTTTCATGGGGACCTACAATGAGCAGTTCTTC	CASSSFMGTYNEQFF
-	TRBV11-2	TRBJ2-3	14	many	TGTGCCAGCAGCCCAGGACTGCAGGTAGATACGCAGTATTTT	CASSPGLQVDTQYF
-	TRBV6-1	TRBJ1-5	15	many	TGTGCCAGCAGTCCGACATCCCGGAGCAATCAGCCCCAGCATTTT	CASSPTSRSNQPQHF
TRBD2	TRBV7-2	TRBJ2-1	17	many	TGTGCCAGCAGCGCTACCGCAGCGGGAGGGTTATACAATGAGCAGTTCTTC	CASSATAAGGLYNEQFF
TRBD1	TRBV5-5	TRBJ1-5	15	many	TGTGCCAGCAGCTGGGGGACAGGGGGCGCTCAGCCCCAGCATTTT	CASSWGTGGAQPQHF
TRBD1	TRBV5-1	TRBJ1-1	19	many	TGCGCCAGCAGCCCCGTCTCCGTGGACAGGGGACTCATGAACACTGAAGCTTTCTTT	CASSPVSVDRGLMNTEAFF
TRBD1	TRBV10-2	TRBJ1-2	17	-	TGCGCCAGCAGTCTCCGGGACAGGGGAGAAGCGGCCTATGGCTACACCTTC	CASSLRDRGEAAYGYTF
-	TRBV20-1	TRBJ2-3	13	many	TGCAGTGCTAGATACCGGGACACAGATACGCAGTATTTT	CSARYRDTDTQYF
TRBD2	TRBV20-1	TRBJ2-7	18	many	TGCAGTGCTTCCCGGAGGAGCGGGAGGCCCACTATTTCCTACGAGCAGTACTTC	CSASRRSGRPTISYEQYF
TRBD2	TRBV29-1	TRBJ2-3	15	many	TGCAGCGTTGATCCTAGCGGGAGGGCAACAGATACGCAGTATTTT	CSVDPSGRATDTQYF
-	TRBV6-2/TRBV6-3	TRBJ1-3	14	many	TGTGCCAGCACCGACAGTCACTCTGGAAACACCATATATTTT	CASTDSHSGNTIYF
-	TRBV29-1	TRBJ2-7	13	many	TGCAGCGGTCGACTCCCTGGCTCCTACGAGCAGTACTTC	CSGRLPGSYEQYF
-	TRBV29-1	TRBJ1-1	13	many	TGCAGCGTTGAAGGCGACGGAAACACTGAAGCTTTCTTT	CSVEGDGNTEAFF
-	TRBV7-3	TRBJ2-1	12	-	TGTGCCAGCAGCTTTACGCGCAATGAGCAGTTCTTC	CASSFTRNEQFF
-	TRBV7-6	TRBJ2-1	14	few	TGTGCCAGCAGCTTAGGGGGCAGGACGGGTGAGCAGTTCTTC	CASSLGGRTGEQFF
TRBD1	TRBV20-1	TRBJ1-1	13	many	TGCAGTGCCCGACAGGGGTTGGGCACTGAAGCTTTCTTT	CSARQGLGTEAFF
TRBD1	TRBV4-3	TRBJ2-7	15	many	TGCGCCAGCAGCCAAGTCCGGGACAGCGACTACGAGCAGTACTTC	CASSQVRDSDYEQYF
TRBD2	TRBV5-5	TRBJ2-1	15	many	TGTGCCAGCAGCTTCCCCGGGACTAGCGGGAATGAGCAGTTCTTC	CASSFPGTSGNEQFF
-	TRBV20-1	TRBJ1-5	12	many	TGCAGTGCTAGGGGACTGGGCCAGCCCCAGCATTTT	CSARGLGQPQHF
TRBD2	TRBV2	TRBJ2-3	15	many	TGTGCCAGCAGTGAACTAGCGGGAGCGGTAGATACGCAGTATTTT	CASSELAGAVDTQYF
-	TRBV12-3/TRBV12-4	TRBJ2-3	14	many	TGTGCCAGCAGCCCGGGTCTTTCTCAAGATACGCAGTATTTT	CASSPGLSQDTQYF
TRBD1	TRBV5-1	TRBJ2-1	19	many	TGCGCCAGCAGCATGGAGGCCACAGGGGTTTGGGGGACGTACAATGAGCAGTTCTTC	CASSMEATGVWGTYNEQFF
-	TRBV6-5	TRBJ2-6	15	many	TGTGCCAGCAGTTACACCTCTTCTGGGGCCAACGTCCTGACTTTC	CASSYTSSGANVLTF
-	TRBV6-2/TRBV6-3	TRBJ2-7	15	many	TGTGCCAGCAGTTCCGGAGGACAACCTTCCTACGAGCAGTACTTC	CASSSGGQPSYEQYF
-	TRBV20-1	TRBJ1-1	16	many	TGCAGTGCTAGAGATCTTAAGGGCCGATGGGGCACTGAAGCTTTCTTT	CSARDLKGRWGTEAFF
-	TRBV20-1	TRBJ2-7	11	many	TGCAGTGCTAGAACTGGACCCGAGCAGTACTTC	CSARTGPEQYF
TRBD2	TRBV25-1	TRBJ2-1	16	-	TGTGCCAGCAGTGGACTAGCGGGAGATAGCGGCAATGAGCAGTTCTTC	CASSGLAGDSGNEQFF
-	TRBV9	TRBJ2-7	14	-	TGTGCCAGCAGCGTAGGGGAAAGGTGGTACAAGCAGTACTTC	CASSVGERWYKQYF
TRBD2	TRBV7-8	TRBJ2-1	17	many	TGTGCCAGCAAGGGACTAGCGGGAGTGGATTCGCGGGGTGAGCAGTTCTTC	CASKGLAGVDSRGEQFF
-	TRBV12-3/TRBV12-4	TRBJ2-5	15	many	TGTGCCAGCAGCCCCGCTACCGGAGTCCCCTCCACCCAGTACTTC	CASSPATGVPSTQYF
-	TRBV5-1	TRBJ2-6	17	many	TGCGCCAGCAGCTTAAGGGGCAGATCCTCTGGGGCCAACGTCCTGACTTTC	CASSLRGRSSGANVLTF
TRBD2	TRBV7-8	TRBJ2-1	19	many	TGTGCCAGCAGCTTAAAGTCGGGACTAGCGGTAGGTAGGGACAATGAGCAGTTCTTC	CASSLKSGLAVGRDNEQFF
-	TRBV12-3/TRBV12-4	TRBJ2-4	13	many	TGTGCCAGCACCCTGGGCAGGGGAAACATTCAGTACTTC	CASTLGRGNIQYF